These T cell receptor beta chains were read from a single sample in a study of blood T cell repertoires in COVID-19. The repertoire was sequenced with immunoSEQ multiplex PCR; TCRdb's copy has only in-frame clones and lacks some. The sample includes 150,000 to 200,000 clones, more than 85% of them seen just once. The specimen was peripheral blood. These receptor sequences come from a man younger than 35 with acute or convalescent COVID-19. Both conserved end residues are part of each CDR3.

J gene,V gene,CDR3 protein
TRBJ1-5,TRBV15,CATSRDHVRAGRVNQPQHF
TRBJ1-2,TRBV18,CASSPSGNYGYTF
TRBJ1-2,TRBV6-6,CASSMPVYYGYTF
TRBJ1-3,TRBV5-1,CASSFDSQIGNTIYF
TRBJ1-6,TRBV7-9,CASSTEVTGGKSPLHF
TRBJ2-5,TRBV5-6,CASSLGGAGQETQYF
TRBJ2-1,TRBV11-2,CASSLGSGASYNEQFF
TRBJ1-5,TRBV10-3,CATATDRNQPQHF
TRBJ1-6,TRBV9,CASSVEQGNSPLHF
TRBJ2-5,TRBV25-1,CASSSGQRMSQYF
TRBJ1-1,TRBV4-2,CASSQPGTGAPEAFF
TRBJ2-1,TRBV7-9,CASSLVGASEEFF
TRBJ2-6,TRBV4-1,CASSQGEASGANVLTF
TRBJ2-2,TRBV30,CAWSDGSSGELFF
TRBJ2-2,TRBV18,CASSGTSGATGELFF